This TCR beta chain was captured in a study of blood T cell repertoires in COVID-19. As for the study in general: Sites in the United States, Italy and Spain provided acute and convalescent COVID-19 samples. T cells, B-cell-depleted T cells, or PBMCs provided the cDNA or gDNA that served as material.

Germline V gene lookup returns CDR1 SGHDT and CDR2 YYEEEE. Trimming cost V 2 bases and J 4 bases; bases outside gene matches: 13. This CDR3 contains 17 residues. Original data processing: Reference gene primer amplification gave nucleated cell count estimates. TCRdb's copy holds only in-frame clones and misses some; the assay was immunoSEQ multiplex PCR. V and J calls and clone size are copied from that table; D and trimming were computed from the DNA. The table shows tens of thousands of clones, with 84% occurring only once. This chain uses TRBV5-6 with TRBJ2-3; TRBD2 matches at 7 bases. The sample taken for sequencing was peripheral blood. This sequence originates from a human donor in a cohort sampled during active COVID-19. The CDR3, as DNA: TGTGCCAGCAGCTTATTTTGGGGGGGAAACAAGGCAGATACGCAGTATTTT. It is translated as CASSLFWGGNKADTQYF.